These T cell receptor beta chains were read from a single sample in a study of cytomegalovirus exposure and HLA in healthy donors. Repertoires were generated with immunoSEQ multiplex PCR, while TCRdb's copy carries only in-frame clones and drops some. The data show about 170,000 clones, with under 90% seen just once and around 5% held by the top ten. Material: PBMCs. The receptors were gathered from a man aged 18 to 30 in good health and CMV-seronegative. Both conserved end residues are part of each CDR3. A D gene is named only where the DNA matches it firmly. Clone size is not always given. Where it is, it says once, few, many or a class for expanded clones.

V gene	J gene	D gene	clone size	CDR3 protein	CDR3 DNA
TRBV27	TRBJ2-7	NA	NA	CASSLRQTPYEQYF	TGTGCCAGCAGTTTACGCCAGACTCCCTACGAGCAGTACTTC
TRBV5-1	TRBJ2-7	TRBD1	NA	CASSLGQGPDEQYF	TGCGCCAGCAGCTTGGGACAGGGACCCGACGAGCAGTACTTC
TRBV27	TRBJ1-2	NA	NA	CASSSSLVYGYTF	TGTGCCAGCAGTTCCTCACTAGTCTATGGCTACACCTTC
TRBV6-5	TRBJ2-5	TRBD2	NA	CASSFSGGREETQYF	TGTGCCAGCAGTTTTAGCGGGGGGCGGGAGGAGACCCAGTACTTC
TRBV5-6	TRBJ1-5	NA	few	CASSLVPGSNQPQHF	TGTGCCAGCAGCTTGGTGCCAGGGAGCAATCAGCCCCAGCATTTT
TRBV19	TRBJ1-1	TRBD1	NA	CASSGDRGNTEAFF	TGTGCCAGTAGTGGTGACAGGGGGAACACTGAAGCTTTCTTT
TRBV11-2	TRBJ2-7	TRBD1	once	CASRLGQGTYEQYF	TGTGCCAGCAGGCTGGGACAGGGAACCTACGAGCAGTACTTC
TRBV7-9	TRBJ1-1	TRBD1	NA	CASSSRGLNTEAFF	TGTGCCAGCAGCTCCAGGGGGCTAAACACTGAAGCTTTCTTT
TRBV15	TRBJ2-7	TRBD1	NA	CATSRDRGGSDEQYF	TGTGCCACCAGCAGGGACAGGGGGGGTTCTGACGAGCAGTACTTC
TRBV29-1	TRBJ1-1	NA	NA	CSVGDTTNTEAFF	TGCAGCGTTGGGGACACGACGAACACTGAAGCTTTCTTT
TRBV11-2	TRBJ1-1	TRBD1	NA	CASSLDQGAGTEAFF	TGTGCCAGCAGCTTAGATCAGGGGGCGGGCACTGAAGCTTTCTTT
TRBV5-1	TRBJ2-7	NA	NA	CASSLAGRSSYEQYF	TGCGCCAGCAGCTTGGCTGGCAGATCCTCCTACGAGCAGTACTTC
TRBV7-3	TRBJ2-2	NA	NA	CASSLEFGELFF	TGTGCCAGCAGCTTAGAGTTCGGGGAGCTGTTTTTT
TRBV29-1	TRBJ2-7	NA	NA	CSVEGGHLEQYF	TGCAGCGTTGAAGGAGGGCACCTTGAGCAGTACTTC
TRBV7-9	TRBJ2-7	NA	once	CASSLVRVGAVYEQYF	TGTGCCAGCAGCTTAGTCCGTGTAGGGGCTGTCTACGAGCAGTACTTC
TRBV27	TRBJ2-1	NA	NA	CASSLLASYNEQFF	TGTGCCAGCAGTTTATTAGCCTCCTACAATGAGCAGTTCTTC
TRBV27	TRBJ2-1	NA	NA	CASSFTVGNEQFF	TGTGCCAGCAGTTTTACCGTCGGGAATGAGCAGTTCTTC
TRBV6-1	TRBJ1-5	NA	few	CASNPQPQHF	TGTGCCAGCAATCCGCAGCCCCAGCATTTT
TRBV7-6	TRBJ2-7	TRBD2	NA	CASSPGGFMTYEQYF	TGTGCCAGCAGTCCGGGGGGTTTTATGACCTACGAGCAGTACTTC
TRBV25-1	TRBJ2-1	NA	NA	CASSESTASNEQFF	TGTGCCAGCAGTGAATCAACAGCATCCAATGAGCAGTTCTTC
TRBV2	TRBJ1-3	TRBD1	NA	CASSAGGGNTIYF	TGTGCCAGCAGTGCAGGGGGTGGAAACACCATATATTTT
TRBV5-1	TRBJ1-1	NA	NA	CASSVEIGGRGEAFF	TGCGCCAGCAGCGTGGAAATCGGAGGCAGGGGTGAAGCTTTCTTT
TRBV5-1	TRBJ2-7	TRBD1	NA	CASSLGDRGRGYEQYF	TGCGCCAGCAGCTTGGGCGACAGGGGGCGCGGCTACGAGCAGTACTTC
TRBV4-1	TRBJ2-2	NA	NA	CASSQDPDGDTGELFF	TGCGCCAGCAGCCAAGACCCCGACGGAGACACCGGGGAGCTGTTTTTT
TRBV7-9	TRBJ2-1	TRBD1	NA	CASSFKDRTYNEQFF	TGTGCCAGCAGCTTTAAGGACAGGACTTACAATGAGCAGTTCTTC
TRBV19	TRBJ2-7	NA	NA	CASSYGDFYEQYF	TGTGCCAGTAGTTATGGGGACTTCTACGAGCAGTACTTC
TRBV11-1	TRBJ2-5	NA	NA	CASSFKRPGETQYF	TGTGCCAGCAGCTTCAAACGACCGGGAGAGACCCAGTACTTC
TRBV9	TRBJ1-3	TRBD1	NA	CASSPRDSSGNTIYF	TGTGCCAGCAGCCCTAGGGACAGCTCTGGAAACACCATATATTTT
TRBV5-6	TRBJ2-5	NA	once	CASSAVEEETQYF	TGTGCCAGCAGCGCGGTGGAGGAAGAGACCCAGTACTTC
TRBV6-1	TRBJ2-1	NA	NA	CASILQGNEQFF	TGTGCCAGCATTTTACAGGGCAATGAGCAGTTCTTC
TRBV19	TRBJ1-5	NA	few	CASSRQGNQPQHF	TGTGCCAGTAGTAGGCAGGGCAATCAGCCCCAGCATTTT
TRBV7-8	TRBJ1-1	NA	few	CASSLESGVAYTEAFF	TGTGCCAGCAGCTTAGAATCAGGGGTGGCGTACACTGAAGCTTTCTTT
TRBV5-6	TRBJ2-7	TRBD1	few	CASSLGGQALHRTYEQYF	TGTGCCAGCAGCTTGGGGGGACAGGCGTTACACCGAACCTACGAGCAGTACTTC
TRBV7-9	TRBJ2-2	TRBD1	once	CASSPGQGVQTGELFF	TGTGCCAGCAGCCCGGGACAGGGGGTGCAGACCGGGGAGCTGTTTTTT
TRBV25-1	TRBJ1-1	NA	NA	CASSEYLADTEAFF	TGTGCCAGCAGTGAATATCTGGCGGACACTGAAGCTTTCTTT
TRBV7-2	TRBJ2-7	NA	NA	CASSLAGISTYEQYF	TGTGCCAGCAGCTTGGCAGGGATTAGCACCTACGAGCAGTACTTC
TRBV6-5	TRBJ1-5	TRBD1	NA	CASSQDRVGQPQHF	TGTGCCAGCAGCCAAGACAGGGTAGGTCAGCCCCAGCATTTT
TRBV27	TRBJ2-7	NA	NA	CASSPGLVVGEQYF	TGTGCCAGCAGTCCGGGACTGGTGGTCGGCGAGCAGTACTTC
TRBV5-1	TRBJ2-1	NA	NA	CASSLLGNSAYNEQFF	TGCGCCAGCAGCTTGCTCGGAAATAGCGCATACAATGAGCAGTTCTTC
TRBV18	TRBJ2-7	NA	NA	CASSRDRLTYEQYF	TGTGCCAGCTCACGCGACAGGCTGACCTACGAGCAGTACTTC
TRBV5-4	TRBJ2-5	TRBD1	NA	CASSLFGQGFQETQYF	TGTGCCAGCAGCTTATTCGGACAGGGATTCCAAGAGACCCAGTACTTC